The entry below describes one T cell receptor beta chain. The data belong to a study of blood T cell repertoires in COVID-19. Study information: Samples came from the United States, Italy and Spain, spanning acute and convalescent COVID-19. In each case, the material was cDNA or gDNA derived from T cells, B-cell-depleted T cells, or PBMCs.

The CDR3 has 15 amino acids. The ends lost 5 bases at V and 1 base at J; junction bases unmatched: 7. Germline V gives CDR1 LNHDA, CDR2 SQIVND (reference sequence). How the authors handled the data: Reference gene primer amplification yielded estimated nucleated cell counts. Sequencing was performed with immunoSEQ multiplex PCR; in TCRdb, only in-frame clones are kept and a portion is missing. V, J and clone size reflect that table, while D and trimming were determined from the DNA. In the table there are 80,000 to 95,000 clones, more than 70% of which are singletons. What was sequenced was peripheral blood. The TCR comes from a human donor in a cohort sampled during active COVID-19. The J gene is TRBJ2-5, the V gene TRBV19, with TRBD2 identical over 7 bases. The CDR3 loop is CASSLWGGVQETQYF. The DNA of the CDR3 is TGTGCCAGTAGTTTGTGGGGGGGGGTCCAAGAGACCCAGTACTTC.